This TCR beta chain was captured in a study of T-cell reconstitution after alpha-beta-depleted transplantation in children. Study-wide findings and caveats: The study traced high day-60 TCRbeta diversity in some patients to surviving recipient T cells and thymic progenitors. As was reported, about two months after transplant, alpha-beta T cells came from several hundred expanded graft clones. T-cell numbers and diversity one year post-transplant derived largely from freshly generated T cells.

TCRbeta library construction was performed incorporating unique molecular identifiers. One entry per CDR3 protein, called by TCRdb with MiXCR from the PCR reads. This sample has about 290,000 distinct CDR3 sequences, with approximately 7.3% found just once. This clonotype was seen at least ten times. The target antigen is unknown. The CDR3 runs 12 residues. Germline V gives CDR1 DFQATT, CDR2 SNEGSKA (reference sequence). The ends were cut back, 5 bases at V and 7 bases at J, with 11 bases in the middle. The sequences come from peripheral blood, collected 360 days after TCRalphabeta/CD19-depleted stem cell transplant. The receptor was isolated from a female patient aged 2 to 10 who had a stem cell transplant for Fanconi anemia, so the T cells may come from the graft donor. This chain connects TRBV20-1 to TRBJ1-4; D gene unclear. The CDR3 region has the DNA TGCAGTGCTCAGCTCGGAATTGAAAAACTGTTTTTT. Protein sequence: CSAQLGIEKLFF.